This TCR beta chain was found in a study of T cells in Graves' hyperthyroidism and ophthalmopathy. Amplification targeted TCR beta CDR3 regions from RNA transcripts. The primer set for the first-round RT-PCR of the TCR CDR3 was HTBI. Each CDR3 protein is one row after TCRdb ran MiXCR on the multiplex PCR reads. The sample contains a few hundred thousand distinct CDR3 sequences, 46% of which appear only once. Germline V gene lookup returns CDR1 ENHRY and CDR2 SYGVKD. V lost 0 bases and J lost 6; bases outside the gene matches: 11. The CDR3 loop spans 17 amino acids. The chain employs TRBV10-3 and TRBJ2-5, with 9 positions matching TRBD2. This clonotype originated in a woman younger than 35 with Graves' hyperthyroidism. The sequenced material came from peripheral blood or thyroid tissue (not recorded which). The CDR3 nucleotides read TGTGCCATCAGTGAGTCGAGGGTTACTAGCGGGCAACAGACCCAGTACTTC. Its protein is CAISESRVTSGQQTQYF.